Shown below are 25 T cell receptor beta chains from a single sample sequenced in a study of identical twins. TCRdb reprocessed the 5' RACE reads with MiXCR, giving one entry per CDR3 protein. The sample records under 300,000 distinct CDR3 sequences, approximately 5.9% being singletons. This sample was also put to use in a study of T cells expressing NK-cell markers.

The sequenced sample consisted of CD8+ T cells sorted from blood. All receptors come from a woman between 18 and 30 years old in good health.

This clonotype was detected a few times. The CDR3 DNA reads TGTGCCAGCAGTTTACGGGGTTACGATACGCAGTATTTT. This gives the protein CASSLRGYDTQYF. This chain uses TRBV27 with TRBJ2-3; D might be TRBD2 (5 bases). Trimming shortened V by 2 bases and J by 6 bases, and 9 bases separated the two germline ends. This CDR3 has 13 residues. Germline V gene sequence: CDR1 MNHEY, CDR2 SMNVEV (reference sequence).

This clonotype was counted only a few times. V usage is TRBV27 and J usage is TRBJ2-7; D may be TRBD1 (5 bases). The CDR3 loop spans 13 amino acids. Germline V gives CDR1 MNHEY, CDR2 SMNVEV (reference sequence). Trimming cost V 6 bases and J 4 bases, with 13 bases left between them. CDR3 protein: CASSPRVPYEQYF. The CDR3 region has the DNA TGTGCCAGCAGCCCCAGGGTACCGTACGAGCAGTACTTC.

This clonotype was counted at least ten times. This chain uses TRBV3-1 with TRBJ2-7, with a possible D match to TRBD2 (6 bases). The CDR3 loop spans 14 amino acids. V was trimmed by 3 bases and J by 1 base, leaving 10 bases between them. The germline gives CDR1 LGHDT, CDR2 YNNKEL (reference sequence). The CDR3 sequence: CASSQASVSYEQYF. As DNA, the CDR3 is TGTGCCAGCAGCCAGGCTAGCGTTTCCTACGAGCAGTACTTC.

The DNA of the CDR3 is TGTGCCAGCAGTGAATGGATACTCGGGAGCGGGGAGCTGTTTTTT. This codes for CASSEWILGSGELFF. This chain joins TRBV25-1 and TRBJ2-2; a possible D gene is TRBD2 (6 bases). The length of the CDR3 is 15 residues. Between the trimmed V and J ends, which lost 1 base and 7 bases, there was a span of 13 bases. CDR1 and CDR2 (germline): MGHDK, SYGVNS.

This clonotype was observed many times. This chain connects TRBV12-3 or TRBV12-4 to TRBJ2-7, with 8 positions matching TRBD2. The CDR3 length is 16 residues. V was clipped by 6 bases and J by 0 bases; unmatched bases: 10. The CDR3 spells CASSPPGGGSSYEQYF. In DNA form, the CDR3 reads TGTGCCAGCAGCCCTCCGGGGGGGGGGAGCTCCTACGAGCAGTACTTC.

This clonotype was observed at least ten times. The V and J genes are TRBV7-2 and TRBJ2-7; D gene uncertain. The CDR3 length is 12 residues. V lost 11 bases and J 0 bases, leaving 11 bases between the germline ends. CDR1 is SGHTA and CDR2 is FQGNSA in the germline V gene. CDR3 in DNA: TGTGCCTTAAGAGTGAGCTCCTACGAGCAGTACTTC. Amino acid sequence: CALRVSSYEQYF. Supplemented by reference TRBV7-2 and TRBJ2-7, the full variable domain reads GAGVSQSPSNKVTEKGKDVELRCDPISGHTALYWYRQSLGQGLEFLIYFQGNSAPDKSGLPSDRFSAERTGGSVSTLTIQRTQQEDSAVYLCALRVSSYEQYFGPGTRLTVT.

This clonotype has a handful of counts. The DNA for the CDR3 is TGTGCCAGCTCACCACCAGGGCTCCTGAACACCTACGAGCAGTACTTC. It is translated as CASSPPGLLNTYEQYF. This rearrangement joins TRBV18 to TRBJ2-7; D is unresolved. Trimming removed 0 bases from V and 2 bases from J, with 14 bases in between. Per germline, CDR1 KGHSH and CDR2 LQKENI. The CDR3 is made up of 16 amino acids.

The CDR3 DNA is TGTGCCAGCAGTTTATCATCAGGGGCGGAGGAAGAGACCCAGTACTTC. It specifies CASSLSSGAEEETQYF. The rearrangement joins TRBV27 to TRBJ2-5, with D possibly being TRBD1 (6 bases). CDR3 length: 16 amino acids. V was clipped by 0 bases and J by 3 bases, with 14 bases between them. Germline CDR1 reads MNHEY; CDR2 reads SMNVEV (reference sequence).

The chain carries TRBV2 and TRBJ2-3; D possibly corresponds to TRBD2 (6 bases). The CDR3 contains 10 residues. Trimming took off 10 bases at V and 6 bases at J, with 8 bases between the two ends. Germline-derived CDR1 and CDR2 are SNHLY and FYNNEI. In DNA, the CDR3 is TGTGCCACCCGGGGGGATACGCAGTATTTT. Translation: CATRGDTQYF.

This clonotype was counted only a few times. The V gene is TRBV4-3, the J gene TRBJ2-5; D remains unclear. Trimming left V 2 bases short and J 1 base short, with 5 bases between. This CDR3 contains 13 residues. Looked up from germline, CDR1 is LGHNA and CDR2 is YSLEER. In DNA, the CDR3 is TGCGCCAGCAGCCAATTTACCCAAGAGACCCAGTACTTC. Its translation is CASSQFTQETQYF.

CDR3 amino acids: CASSSQAGLSYEQYF. The CDR3 DNA follows: TGTGCCAGCAGTTCCCAAGCGGGACTCTCCTACGAGCAGTACTTC. This chain connects TRBV6-5 to TRBJ2-7; 7 nucleotides agree with TRBD2. This CDR3 contains 15 residues. J gave up 0 bases and V 4 bases, and 6 bases lay outside the gene matches. Per germline, CDR1 MNHEY and CDR2 SVGAGI.

This clonotype was seen repeatedly, ten times or more. The chain carries TRBV5-1 and TRBJ2-3, with D maybe TRBD1 (6 bases). The CDR3 covers 14 residues. Germline V gene sequence: CDR1 SGHRS, CDR2 YFSETQ. Trimming shortened V by 4 bases and J by 2 bases, and 11 bases separated the two germline ends. The chain's CDR3 is CASSIDRFTDTQYF. CDR3 bases: TGCGCCAGCAGCATAGACAGGTTCACAGATACGCAGTATTTT.

This clonotype was counted between two and nine times. The V gene is TRBV5-1, the J gene TRBJ2-2, with D hard to call. The CDR3 runs 14 residues. V was trimmed by 0 bases and J by 2 bases, leaving 5 bases between them. Germline CDR1 is SGHRS and CDR2 is YFSETQ. CDR3 in DNA: TGCGCCAGCAGCTTGGGGATTAACACCGGGGAGCTGTTTTTT. It specifies CASSLGINTGELFF. The whole variable domain, filled in from reference TRBV5-1 and TRBJ2-2, reads KAGVTQTPRYLIKTRGQQVTLSCSPISGHRSVSWYQQTPGQGLQFLFEYFSETQRNKGNFPGRFSGRQFSNSRSEMNVSTLELGDSALYLCASSLGINTGELFFGEGSRLTVL.

In this sample, this clonotype turned up a few times. This chain links TRBV27 with TRBJ1-1; the D gene is possibly TRBD1 (6 bases). Trimming shortened V by 5 bases and J by 0 bases, and 16 bases separated the two germline ends. The CDR3 length is 16 residues. Germline V gene data show CDR1 as MNHEY and CDR2 as SMNVEV (reference sequence). The CDR3 coding sequence is TGTGCCAGCAGTCCAAACGGACAGAGGATGAACACTGAAGCTTTCTTT. Translating gives CASSPNGQRMNTEAFF.

The genes are TRBV20-1 and TRBJ1-1; D perhaps matches TRBD1 (5 bases). Between the trimmed V and J ends, which lost 5 bases and 1 base, there was a span of 11 bases. The CDR3 has 13 residues. Germline CDR1 DFQATT, CDR2 SNEGSKA (reference sequence). The CDR3 DNA sequence: TGCAGTGCTGGAGGGGTGGAGAACACTGAAGCTTTCTTT. Translating it yields CSAGGVENTEAFF.

This clonotype was seen ten or more times. The chain recombines TRBV5-1 with TRBJ1-1, with TRBD1 matching over 9 bases. V shed 4 bases, J shed 1 base, and the junction held 5 bases outside the gene matches. The CDR3 length is 15 residues. Germline loops: CDR1 SGHRS, CDR2 YFSETQ. The CDR3 sequence is CASSTPGQGNTEAFF. CDR3 nucleotides: TGCGCCAGCAGCACCCCGGGACAGGGGAACACTGAAGCTTTCTTT.

This sequence joins TRBV27 and TRBJ1-4; no firm D call. CDR3 length equals 14 residues. CDR1 is MNHEY and CDR2 is SMNVEV in the germline V gene (reference sequence). V was pared by 4 bases and J by 7 bases, with 13 bases between. DNA of the CDR3: TGTGCCAGCAGTTCTCGCCCCTGGGGTGAAAAACTGTTTTTT. Translating it yields CASSSRPWGEKLFF.

This clonotype was seen only a few times. This chain joins TRBV12-3 or TRBV12-4 and TRBJ2-5; possibly TRBD1 for D (6 bases). V lost 2 bases and J lost 1, with 11 bases in between. The CDR3 has 15 residues. The CDR3 DNA follows: TGTGCCAGCAGTTTATTAGGGGGAATCCAAGAGACCCAGTACTTC. Translated, it gives CASSLLGGIQETQYF.

The chain uses TRBV5-1 and TRBJ2-3, with D maybe TRBD2 (5 bases). Trimming took 0 bases from V and 0 from J, leaving 8 bases between them. CDR3 size: 15 residues. The V gene's germline CDR1 is SGHRS and CDR2 YFSETQ. This CDR3 reads CASSLESGSTDTQYF. For the CDR3, the DNA is TGCGCCAGCAGCTTGGAGAGCGGTAGCACAGATACGCAGTATTTT.

This clonotype turned up a few times. The genes are TRBV5-1 and TRBJ1-5; D might be TRBD1 (6 bases). The V gene lost 1 base and the J gene lost 7 bases, with 15 bases spanning the gap. The germline gives CDR1 SGHRS, CDR2 YFSETQ. This CDR3 has 15 residues. The CDR3 region has the DNA TGCGCCAGCAGCTTGACAGGGAAGGGCGGACAGCCCCAGCATTTT. It codes for CASSLTGKGGQPQHF.

The chain couples TRBV13 to TRBJ2-3; D is unclear. This CDR3 has 11 amino acids. The ends were cut back, 3 bases at V and 8 bases at J, with 6 bases in the middle. Germline V CDR1 and CDR2: PRHDT, FYEKMQ (reference sequence). CDR3 residues: CASSFYPTQYF. The CDR3 DNA reads TGTGCCAGCAGCTTTTATCCTACGCAGTATTTT.

Ten or more counts support this clonotype. The rearrangement links TRBV29-1 to TRBJ1-2; D might be TRBD1 (5 bases). Trimming pared 7 bases from V and 7 bases from J, leaving 16 bases between. Germline-derived CDR1 and CDR2 are SQVTM and ANQGSEA. The CDR3 spans 12 residues. The CDR3 sequence is CSAFGTGFGYTF. As DNA, the CDR3 is TGCAGCGCCTTCGGGACGGGATTTGGCTACACCTTC.

For this clonotype: A single base separates this from a much larger clone, so it may be a read error. V is TRBV4-3 and J is TRBJ2-1; D unresolved. The CDR3 is made up of 16 amino acids. Trimming took off 1 base at V and 4 bases at J, with 14 bases between the two ends. Germline V gives CDR1 LGHNA, CDR2 YSLEER. For the CDR3, the DNA is TGCGCCAGCAGCCAAGGTCTTGAGAAAACTTACAATGAGCAGTTCTTC. This sequence encodes CASSQGLEKTYNEQFF.

This chain connects TRBV4-3 to TRBJ2-3, with TRBD1 matching over 8 bases. The CDR3 extends over 15 amino acids. After removal of 5 bases from V and 1 base from J, the junction contained 5 bases not matched to a gene. Per germline, CDR1 LGHNA and CDR2 YSLEER. In DNA, the CDR3 is TGCGCCAGCAGCTCGACAGGGGACGGCACAGATACGCAGTATTTT. Protein sequence: CASSSTGDGTDTQYF.

This clonotype was counted at least ten times. CDR3: CASSFRYNEQFF. The CDR3, as DNA: TGTGCCAGCAGTTTTAGGTACAATGAGCAGTTCTTC. This chain uses TRBV27 with TRBJ2-1; D gene unclear. This CDR3 contains 12 residues. Germline CDR1 and CDR2: MNHEY and SMNVEV (reference sequence). The V gene lost 3 bases and the J gene lost 4 bases, with 4 bases spanning the gap.